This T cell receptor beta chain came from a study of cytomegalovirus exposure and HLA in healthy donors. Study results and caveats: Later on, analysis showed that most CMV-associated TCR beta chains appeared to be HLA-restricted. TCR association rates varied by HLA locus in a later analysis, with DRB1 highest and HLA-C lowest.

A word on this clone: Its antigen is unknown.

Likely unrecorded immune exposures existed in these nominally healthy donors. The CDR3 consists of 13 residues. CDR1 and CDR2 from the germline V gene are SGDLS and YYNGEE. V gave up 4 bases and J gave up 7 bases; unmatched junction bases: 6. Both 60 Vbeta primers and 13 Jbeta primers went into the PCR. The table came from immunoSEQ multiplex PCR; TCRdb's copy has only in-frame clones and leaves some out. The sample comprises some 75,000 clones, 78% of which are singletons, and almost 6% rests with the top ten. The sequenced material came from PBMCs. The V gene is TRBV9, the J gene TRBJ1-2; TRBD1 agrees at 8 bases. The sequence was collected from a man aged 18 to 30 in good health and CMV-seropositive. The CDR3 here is CASSRQGLSGYTF. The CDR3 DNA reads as TGTGCCAGCAGCCGACAGGGGCTATCTGGCTACACCTTC.